This T cell receptor (beta chain) emerged from a study of blood T cells in healthy people across ages. Together with a sample-barcoded 5' primer, a J-beta primer mix was included in a second PCR lasting roughly 6 to 12 cycles. TCRdb re-analysed the 5' RACE reads in MiXCR, keeping a single row per CDR3 protein. The repertoire holds 1.5 million to 2 million distinct CDR3 sequences, with about 35% as singletons. Sequenced material: blood. The TCR was taken from a woman aged 25 to 39 in good health.

The DNA of the CDR3 is TGTGCCAGCAGCTTACAACAGGGGGCTAGCGCTGAAGCTTTCTTT. Translating gives CASSLQQGASAEAFF. The V gene is TRBV6-6, the J gene TRBJ1-1; 9 positions agree with TRBD1. Germline V lookup: CDR1 MNHNY, CDR2 SVGAGI (reference sequence). Trimming cost V 6 bases and J 6 bases; bases outside gene matches: 11. This CDR3 contains 15 residues.